Below are 27 T cell receptor beta chains sequenced from a single sample in a study of blood T cell repertoires in COVID-19. TCRdb's table, derived via immunoSEQ multiplex PCR, lists solely in-frame clones and lacks some. The repertoire holds about 72,000 clones, with roughly nine tenths as singletons. Sequenced sample: peripheral blood. These TCRs come from a human donor in a cohort sampled during active COVID-19.

The gene calls are TRBV24-1 and TRBJ1-2; TRBD1 might be the D (5 bases). CDR1 is KGHDR and CDR2 is SFDVKD in the germline V gene. Between the trimmed V and J ends, which lost 5 bases and 4 bases, there was a span of 19 bases. The CDR3 is 16 residues long. This CDR3 is CATSVRDSRGLYGYTF. The CDR3 bases are TGTGCCACCAGTGTCCGGGACTCCCGGGGTCTCTATGGCTACACCTTC.

This CDR3 is CASSRGQGNQETQYF. CDR3 nucleotide sequence: TGTGCCAGCAGCCGGGGACAGGGTAACCAAGAGACCCAGTACTTC. The V and J genes are TRBV6-5 and TRBJ2-5; 9 bases map to TRBD1. The CDR3 extends over 15 amino acids. Per the germline V gene, CDR1 is MNHEY and CDR2 is SVGAGI. The V and J ends lost 6 bases and 0 bases, in that order; junction bases with no gene match: 5.

The chain carries TRBV24-1 and TRBJ2-5; TRBD2 might be the D (5 bases). Germline loops: CDR1 KGHDR, CDR2 SFDVKD. The CDR3 is 14 amino acids. V lost 9 bases to trimming and J lost 3 bases, with 16 bases between them. The CDR3 sequence: CATSREGGEETQYF. The CDR3 DNA sequence: TGTGCCACCTCGAGGGAAGGAGGCGAAGAGACCCAGTACTTC.

The rearrangement links TRBV5-1 to TRBJ2-5; TRBD1 might be the D (6 bases). This CDR3 comprises 16 residues. CDR1 and CDR2 from the germline V gene are SGHRS and YFSETQ. The V end lost 2 bases, the J end lost 1 base, and 15 bases lay between the germline ends. CDR3: CASSFREQGPQETQYF. The CDR3 nucleotides are TGCGCCAGCAGCTTCAGGGAACAGGGACCCCAAGAGACCCAGTACTTC.

CDR3 protein: CASSQETGRYGYTF. The CDR3 DNA is TGCGCCAGCAGCCAAGAGACAGGCCGGTATGGCTACACCTTC. The gene calls are TRBV4-1 and TRBJ1-2; perhaps TRBD1 as D (6 bases). CDR1 MGHRA and CDR2 YSYEKL come from the germline V gene. V was shortened by 0 bases and J by 5 bases, with 10 bases between the two germline ends. The CDR3 consists of 14 residues.

This clone was observed a handful of times. V and J are TRBV5-4 and TRBJ1-1, with 8 bases aligning to TRBD1. Trimming took 4 bases from V and 1 from J; bases not matched to a gene: 6. The CDR3 covers 15 residues. Germline values: CDR1 SGHNT, CDR2 YYREEE (reference sequence). This CDR3 reads CASSSGQGPNTEAFF. In DNA, the CDR3 is TGTGCCAGCAGCAGCGGACAGGGACCGAACACTGAAGCTTTCTTT.

The rearrangement uses TRBV28 and TRBJ1-1; possibly TRBD1 for D (6 bases). Germline V gene data show CDR1 as MDHEN and CDR2 as SYDVKM. The CDR3 contains 14 residues. V was shortened by 5 bases and J by 4 bases, with 14 bases between the two germline ends. CDR3 nucleotides: TGTGCCAGCAGTCGGAGACAGGCCGGCACTGAAGCTTTCTTT. Translated, it gives CASSRRQAGTEAFF. Full variable domain (missing parts from reference TRBV28 and TRBJ1-1): DVKVTQSSRYLVKRTGEKVFLECVQDMDHENMFWYRQDPGLGLRLIYFSYDVKMKEKGDIPEGYSVSREKKERFSLILESASTNQTSMYLCASSRRQAGTEAFFGQGTRLTVV.

The J gene is TRBJ2-1, the V gene TRBV7-2, with 9 nucleotides matching TRBD2. Per germline, CDR1 SGHTA and CDR2 FQGNSA. With V trimmed by 6 bases and J by 1 base, 10 bases remained unmatched. The CDR3 spans 17 residues. CDR3 residues: CASSYGLAQLSYNEQFF. As DNA, the CDR3 is TGTGCCAGCAGTTATGGACTAGCGCAGCTATCCTACAATGAGCAGTTCTTC.

This chain uses TRBV29-1 with TRBJ2-7, with TRBD1 identical over 9 bases. J lost 2 bases, V lost 7 bases, and 12 bases had no gene match. The CDR3 is made up of 15 amino acids. Germline-derived CDR1 and CDR2 are SQVTM and ANQGSEA. The CDR3 reads CSATRRGQGPYEQYF. As DNA, the CDR3 is TGCAGCGCGACGAGAAGGGGACAGGGACCCTACGAGCAGTACTTC.

The chain has TRBV28 and TRBJ2-3, with D possibly being TRBD2 (6 bases). There are 14 residues in the CDR3. Germline V gene sequence: CDR1 MDHEN, CDR2 SYDVKM. V gave up 5 bases and J gave up 6 bases, with 15 bases separating them. CDR3 in amino acids: CASSLRLVLDTQYF. CDR3 in DNA: TGTGCCAGCAGTCTCCGACTAGTACTCGATACGCAGTATTTT.

This sequence joins TRBV11-2 and TRBJ2-5; possible D gene TRBD1, 5 bases. The CDR3 spans 15 residues. Trimming left V 0 bases short and J 2 bases short, with 10 bases between. CDR1 is SGHAT, CDR2 FQNNGV, per germline. The CDR3 DNA reads as TGTGCCAGCAGCTTAGAGCAGGGTGCGCAAGAGACCCAGTACTTC. Amino acid sequence: CASSLEQGAQETQYF.

The chain is built from TRBV29-1 and TRBJ2-7, with 7 nucleotides matching TRBD2. This CDR3 comprises 15 residues. After removal of 7 bases from V and 5 bases from J, the junction contained 17 bases not matched to a gene. Germline loops: CDR1 SQVTM, CDR2 ANQGSEA. The CDR3, as DNA: TGCAGCGGATCCTCACCGGGGGGATCGGGGAACGAGCAGTACTTC. This encodes CSGSSPGGSGNEQYF.

The CDR3 DNA follows: TGCGCCAGCAGCAACGACAGGGGGCGCACAGATACGCAGTATTTT. Protein: CASSNDRGRTDTQYF. The chain uses TRBV5-1 and TRBJ2-3; 10 bases agree with TRBD1. This CDR3 region has 15 residues. The V gene end was trimmed by 4 bases and the J gene end by 1 base; junction bases not matched to a gene: 3. Germline CDR1 SGHRS, CDR2 YFSETQ.

The rearrangement links TRBV13 to TRBJ2-3, with 8 bases identical to TRBD1. Germline-derived CDR1 and CDR2 are PRHDT and FYEKMQ (reference sequence). CDR3 length: 14 residues. The J segment lost 5 bases and the V segment lost 5 bases, leaving 6 bases of the junction unmatched. The CDR3 sequence is CASSPTGQGDTQYF. CDR3 nucleotides: TGTGCCAGCAGCCCCACCGGACAGGGAGATACGCAGTATTTT.

The chain couples TRBV27 to TRBJ2-1, with a weak D call TRBD1 (5 bases). The germline V and J ends were trimmed by 9 bases and 2 bases, with 11 bases remaining between them. The length of the CDR3 is 13 residues. Per germline, CDR1 MNHEY and CDR2 SMNVEV (reference sequence). For the CDR3, the DNA is TGTGCCAGGTCAACAGGTGCCTACAATGAGCAGTTCTTC. Encoded protein: CARSTGAYNEQFF.

The chain employs TRBV19 and TRBJ2-4; possibly TRBD2 for D (6 bases). With 3 bases removed from V and 0 bases from J, the gap between germline ends came to 6 bases. CDR3 length: 14 amino acids. Germline assignment: CDR1 LNHDA and CDR2 SQIVND (reference sequence). The CDR3: CASSMEGAKNIQYF. Here the CDR3 DNA reads TGTGCCAGTAGTATGGAGGGAGCCAAAAACATTCAGTACTTC.

In its sample, this clone was seen a few times. The V and J genes are TRBV11-2 and TRBJ2-1; 7 nucleotides align to TRBD2. The CDR3 has 17 amino acids. The germline gives CDR1 SGHAT, CDR2 FQNNGV. The trim removed 1 base at V and 4 bases at J, leaving 10 bases unmatched. The CDR3 DNA sequence: TGTGCCAGCAGCTTAGTTCTGCTAGCGGCCGGATACAATGAGCAGTTCTTC. Protein sequence: CASSLVLLAAGYNEQFF.

This clone appeared once. J is TRBJ2-1 and V is TRBV3-1 (or the pseudogene TRBV3-2), with D possibly TRBD1 on 6 matching bases. Per the germline V gene, CDR1 is LGHDT and CDR2 is YNNKEL (reference sequence). V lost 4 bases, J lost 7 bases, and 20 bases lay in between. The CDR3 extends over 16 amino acids. The CDR3 coding sequence is TGTGCCAGCAGCCCGCGTCCCGGGACAAATGGGAATGAGCAGTTCTTC. Encoded protein: CASSPRPGTNGNEQFF.

The chain carries TRBV10-3 and TRBJ1-1, with 10 positions matching TRBD1. Germline lookup yields CDR1 ENHRY and CDR2 SYGVKD. The CDR3 is 14 amino acids. V lost 6 bases to trimming and J lost 4 bases; unmatched junction nucleotides: 5. The CDR3: CAIRGQGLSTEAFF. As DNA, the CDR3 is TGTGCCATCAGGGGACAGGGGCTAAGCACTGAAGCTTTCTTT.

J is TRBJ1-1 and V is TRBV27, with D uncertain. The CDR3 extends over 16 amino acids. Germline-derived CDR1 and CDR2 are MNHEY and SMNVEV (reference sequence). Trimming cost V 0 bases and J 0 bases, with 11 bases left between them. The DNA for the CDR3 is TGTGCCAGCAGTTTATCTTTTTGGCCGATGAACACTGAAGCTTTCTTT. Translated, it gives CASSLSFWPMNTEAFF.

In this sample, this clone turned up once. This CDR3 reads CASSQDRGRNEQYF. In DNA form, the CDR3 reads TGTGCCAGCAGCCAAGACAGGGGGCGAAACGAGCAGTACTTC. The chain joins TRBV4-2 to TRBJ2-7; the match to TRBD1 covers 8 bases. Germline V gives CDR1 LGHNA, CDR2 YNFKEQ. Trimming took 0 bases from V and 5 from J; bases not matched to a gene: 3. The CDR3 consists of 14 residues.

This clone is a singleton in its sample. This rearrangement joins TRBV27 to TRBJ1-5; no reliable D call. CDR1 is MNHEY and CDR2 is SMNVEV in the germline V gene (reference sequence). Trimming cost V 9 bases and J 0 bases, with 9 bases left between them. This CDR3 is built from 13 residues. CDR3 nucleotides: TGTGCCAGTGGGCTCGCTAGCAATCAGCCCCAGCATTTT. It codes for CASGLASNQPQHF.

The rearrangement joins TRBV7-2 to TRBJ1-2, with 10 nucleotides matching TRBD1. CDR1 and CDR2 from the germline V gene are SGHTA and FQGNSA. With 5 bases clipped from V and 7 bases from J, the junction kept 7 bases outside the gene matches. CDR3 length: 14 residues. The CDR3 nucleotides read TGTGCCAGCAGCCCACGAGGGACAGGGGTTGGCTACACCTTC. Its translation is CASSPRGTGVGYTF.

The V gene is TRBV28, the J gene TRBJ2-7, with 11 bases matching TRBD2. The CDR3 is 17 amino acids. CDR1 MDHEN and CDR2 SYDVKM come from the germline V gene. Losses at the gene ends were 5 bases for V and 6 bases for J; bases not matched to a gene: 15. The CDR3 DNA reads TGTGCCAGCAGTCCCCAAGGCCTAGCGGGAGGCCGTGGCGAGCAGTACTTC. It is translated as CASSPQGLAGGRGEQYF.

V and J are TRBV27 and TRBJ2-1, with 12 nucleotides matching TRBD2. This CDR3 spans 17 amino acids. In germline, CDR1 is MNHEY, CDR2 SMNVEV (reference sequence). Trimming cost V 6 bases and J 0 bases; bases outside gene matches: 6. CDR3 in amino acids: CASRGLAGSGSYNEQFF. The CDR3 DNA is TGTGCCAGCAGGGGACTAGCGGGCTCAGGCTCCTACAATGAGCAGTTCTTC.

J is TRBJ1-2 and V is TRBV27; 10 nucleotides align to TRBD1. This CDR3 contains 17 residues. V was pared by 2 bases and J by 4 bases, with 10 bases of the junction left unmatched. Looked up from germline, CDR1 is MNHEY and CDR2 is SMNVEV (reference sequence). The CDR3 loop reads CASSLSLGDRGLYGYTF. In nucleotides, the CDR3 is TGTGCCAGCAGTTTAAGTCTAGGGGACAGGGGACTCTATGGCTACACCTTC.

J is TRBJ2-7 and V is TRBV29-1, with 8 bases lining up with TRBD2. The CDR3 extends over 15 amino acids. Germline V gives CDR1 SQVTM, CDR2 ANQGSEA. The V and J ends lost 2 bases and 2 bases, in that order; junction bases with no gene match: 8. The CDR3 coding sequence is TGCAGCGTTGAATCGCGGGAGGAGAATACCTACGAGCAGTACTTC. Protein sequence: CSVESREENTYEQYF.